This T cell receptor beta chain was obtained from a study of blood T cells in healthy people across ages. Whole-study findings and limits: Age advanced and TCR beta diversity per million T cells fell, roughly linearly. More naive CD4+ cells and higher diversity were found in long-lived than in aged donors.

The authors isolated at least 6 million PBMCs per sample. Primers used in a second PCR of roughly 7 to 12 cycles were a sample-barcoded 5' primer and a J-beta primer mix. Each single sample gave us at least 2.5 million CDR3-containing paired-end reads. MiXCR, run by TCRdb on the 5' RACE reads, gives a single entry per CDR3 protein. The table has some 900,000 distinct CDR3 sequences, around 46% seen once; the top ten hold around an eighth. Regarding this clonotype: No antigen is known for it.

The germline gives CDR1 SGDLS, CDR2 YYNGEE. CDR3 length: 14 residues. The V end lost 0 bases, the J end lost 2 bases, and 7 bases lay between the germline ends. The chain combines TRBV9 with TRBJ2-3, with D unresolved. The receptor's source is a man younger than 45 in good health. The specimen was blood. CDR3 nucleotide sequence: TGTGCCAGCAGCGTAGGATGGGACACAGATACGCAGTATTTT. Translated: CASSVGWDTDTQYF.